Presented here are 5 T cell receptor beta chains from one specimen sequenced in a study of T-cell memory formation after mild COVID-19. One entry per CDR3 protein results from TCRdb running MiXCR on the 5' RACE reads. The sample carries roughly 400,000 distinct CDR3 sequences, 20% to 30% recorded once. Sequencing was carried out using PBMCs or a T cell subset sorted from them (not recorded which). Receptor source: an adult woman who had mild COVID-19 (a few samples of this study predate the infection). Cell type and time point are not known.

This clonotype was detected a few times. This chain uses TRBV3-1 with TRBJ1-2; D ambiguous. Trimming stripped 0 bases from V and 4 bases from J, with 3 bases between. CDR1 LGHDT and CDR2 YNNKEL come from the germline V gene (reference sequence). CDR3 length: 12 residues. CDR3 nucleotide sequence: TGTGCCAGCAGCCAAGATGTCTATGGCTACACCTTC. Residues: CASSQDVYGYTF.

This chain links TRBV28 with TRBJ2-3; 7 nucleotides agree with TRBD2. The V and J ends lost 4 bases and 8 bases, in that order; junction bases with no gene match: 15. The CDR3 length is 16 residues. Germline V CDR1 and CDR2: MDHEN, SYDVKM. The CDR3 DNA follows: TGTGCCAGCAGTTCCCCGGGCGGGAGAGTCCCTACTACGCAGTATTTT. Its protein product is CASSSPGGRVPTTQYF.

The chain carries TRBV7-3 and TRBJ2-5; 9 bases fit TRBD2. Germline V CDR1 and CDR2: SGHTA, FQGTGA. Trimming took 4 bases from V and 2 from J; bases not matched to a gene: 5. The CDR3 contains 15 residues. CDR3 protein: CASSSLGLAQETQYF. CDR3 DNA: TGTGCCAGCAGCTCCCTCGGACTAGCGCAAGAGACCCAGTACTTC.

This clonotype was detected a few times. The genes are TRBV18 and TRBJ2-7; 9 bases are shared with TRBD2. Germline V CDR1 and CDR2: KGHSH, LQKENI. Losses at the gene ends were 6 bases for V and 0 bases for J; bases not matched to a gene: 3. This CDR3 comprises 14 residues. As DNA, the CDR3 is TGTGCCAGCTCGGGGACTAGCATCTCCTACGAGCAGTACTTC. Protein product: CASSGTSISYEQYF. The complete variable domain, with remaining parts taken from reference TRBV18 and TRBJ2-7, reads NAGVMQNPRHLVRRRGQEARLRCSPMKGHSHVYWYRQLPEEGLKFMVYLQKENIIDESGMPKERFSAEFPKEGPSILRIQQVVRGDSAAYFCASSGTSISYEQYFGPGTRLTVT.

The chain employs TRBV13 and TRBJ1-1; D is unclear. The germline V gene encodes CDR1 PRHDT and CDR2 FYEKMQ (reference sequence). V dropped 1 base and J dropped 1 base, with 7 bases sitting between them. The CDR3 totals 14 residues. The CDR3 DNA follows: TGTGCCAGCAGCTTAGCTGTCGGGAACACTGAAGCTTTCTTT. This translates into CASSLAVGNTEAFF. The variable domain in full, with the rest retrieved from reference TRBV13 and TRBJ1-1, is AAGVIQSPRHLIKEKRETATLKCYPIPRHDTVYWYQQGPGQDPQFLISFYEKMQSDKGSIPDRFSAQQFSDYHSELNMSSLELGDSALYFCASSLAVGNTEAFFGQGTRLTVV.